This paragraph covers one TCR beta chain sequence. Its antigen remains unidentified. The entry originates in a study of T cell repertoires in cytomegalovirus infection. Study background: CMV infection and matching HLA type were both indicated by public TCR beta signatures.

The CDR3 is 15 amino acids. V trimming: 1 base; J trimming: 6 bases; junction bases outside the gene matches: 7. Germline CDR1 is SGHTA and CDR2 is FQGNSA. Findings and caveats of the study: It was HLA-C-restricted CMV-specific TCR beta clonotypes that dominated the response ex vivo. Based on cumulative public TCR beta family frequency, carriers of CMV plus the relevant HLA were identified.

TCRdb processed the reads anew with MiXCR; each CDR3 protein has one entry. In the table there are hundreds of thousands of distinct CDR3 sequences, roughly 31% of which are singletons. The chain has TRBV7-2 and TRBJ2-3; 7 bases align to TRBD1. This receptor was identified in a human donor in good health (CMV status not recorded). Some clones in this sample may be carry-over from other donors' samples. The sequencing used cultured CD8+ T cells from PBMCs, collected from culture after CMV antigen stimulation. The CDR3 loop is CASSLGDSTMDTQYF. In DNA, the CDR3 is TGTGCCAGCAGCTTAGGGGACAGTACAATGGATACGCAGTATTTT.